This TCR beta chain originates from a study of vaccination effects on CD4 cells after COVID-19 (dated by TCRdb to between 2021 and 2022). Study-level background: Participants received two doses of either the BNT162b2 or the mRNA-1273 mRNA SARS-CoV-2 vaccine. SARS-CoV-2 spike-specific CD4+ TCR repertoires from before and after mRNA vaccination were compared in COVID-19 convalescent patients and in infection-naive vaccine recipients. The full study included roughly 11 COVID-19 convalescent patients and a few SARS-CoV-2-naive healthy vaccine recipients. In the study, cultures from other donors were sequenced using the Oncomine TCR Beta short-read assay on an Illumina iSeq 100.

Only one count was recorded for this clone. No antigen is known for it. Base qualities are not recorded, but no much larger clone differs from it by a single base. Broad study findings and their caveats: In healthy vaccine recipients, vaccine-induced clones were almost all SARS-CoV-2 mono-reactive, with only 1 of 255 being cross-reactive with common cold coronaviruses. Both infection-induced and vaccine-induced clones contracted markedly at late post-vaccination timepoints, which is consistent with waning T cell responses. Only a small number of convalescent patients were included, and no early post-infection timepoints were available, which limited the study.

Library construction relied on the immunoSEQ multiplex PCR assay. TCR beta CDR3 sequencing was performed on DNA from the cultured, isolated CD4+ T cells. The study's processing was this. The analysis removed non-productive TCR sequences, trimmed reads to the CDR3 region, and retained only CDR3s that were 7 or more amino acids long. The MANAFEST web app was used to pick out antigen-specific clonotypes by comparing their expansion in peptide wells with that in reference cultures. Positive clones required FDR<0.05 expansion versus reference and all other wells, odds ratio above 5, and frequency above 0.1% in two replicate wells. A clonotype was called cross-reactive if it was significantly expanded both in SARS-CoV-2 spike wells and in at least one common cold coronavirus spike condition. CDR3 similarity was assessed by Levenshtein distance using the stringdist R package, and unrooted trees were constructed with ape in R 3.6.1. TCRdb retrieved this table from immuneACCESS and kept in-frame rearrangements only. Not all clones are present; in checked studies, unresolved V genes account for under half, and no reason is known for the remainder. The V and J calls and clone size come from that table; D and trimming were worked out from the DNA. The sample table contains roughly 11,000 clones; only one count was recorded for less than 80% of them. The biggest ten clones account for approximately 24% of the sample.

The CDR3 numbers 15 residues from cysteine through phenylalanine. Of all the DNA, just the CDR3 is kept, 45 bases in frame from base 1. Reading the germline V gene gives CDR1 MNHEY and CDR2 SVGAGI. V is cut back by 6 bases and J by 9 bases, with 10 bases in the junction unmatched. In the ViraFEST assay, PBMC were stimulated with viral peptide pools, and antigen-specific CD4+ T cell clonotypes were then identified by expansion using TCR sequencing. After more than nine days of culture, CD4+ T cells were isolated with the EasySep CD4+ T cell isolation kit. Negative nucleocapsid antibody results before and after vaccination confirmed that the healthy vaccine recipients had no prior SARS-CoV-2 infection. A few million PBMC per well were cultured with 9 to 10 ug/ml peptides in IMDM containing around 4.6% human AB serum, around 10 IU/ml IL-2 and gentamicin. On days 3 and 7, half of the culture medium was replaced with fresh IL-2-containing medium. Unless otherwise noted, each peptide stimulation condition was cultured in triplicate wells. Using Ficoll-Paque Plus gradient centrifugation, PBMC were separated from whole blood and then either used fresh or cryopreserved at -140C. Overlapping peptide pools spanned the spike proteins of SARS-CoV-2 and the common cold coronaviruses HCoV-NL63, HCoV-OC43 and HCoV-229E. Genomic DNA was extracted from cultured CD4+ T cells with the QIAamp micro DNA kit.

This sequence was found in a human donor who received a COVID-19 vaccine. The chain is made from TRBV6-5 and TRBJ1-6; TRBD1 lines up with 8 middle nucleotides. Sequencing used CD4+ T cells from PBMCs cultured with HCoV-229E spike peptides, obtained before COVID-19 vaccination. This specimen's cell subset or site label, per the study, means: HCoV-229E spike overlapping peptide pool stimulation. The sequenced DNA: TGTGCCAGCAGGCCGGACAGGGTAGAGGGTTCACCCCTCCACTTT. Translated, it gives CASRPDRVEGSPLHF.